This passage covers 12 T cell receptor beta chains from one sample sequenced in a study of blood T cell repertoires in COVID-19. The table came from immunoSEQ multiplex PCR; TCRdb's copy has only in-frame clones and leaves some out. The sample has around 150,000 clones; about four fifths are singletons. Sequencing was carried out using peripheral blood. The source of these receptors is a human donor in a cohort sampled during active COVID-19.

This clone showed up just a few times. The chain recombines TRBV19 with TRBJ2-1; 10 bases align to TRBD1. The germline CDR1 and CDR2 sequences are LNHDA and SQIVND (reference sequence). V lost 3 bases, J lost 6 bases, and 5 bases stayed unmatched. This CDR3 spans 15 amino acids. Here the CDR3 reads CASSIRQGARNEQFF. The DNA for the CDR3 is TGTGCCAGTAGTATCCGACAGGGGGCGCGCAATGAGCAGTTCTTC. Using reference TRBV19 and TRBJ2-1 for the parts outside the CDR3, the full variable domain is DGGITQSPKYLFRKEGQNVTLSCEQNLNHDAMYWYRQDPGQGLRLIYYSQIVNDFQKGDIAEGYSVSREKKESFPLTVTSAQKNPTAFYLCASSIRQGARNEQFFGPGTRLTVL.

The J gene is TRBJ2-5, the V gene TRBV9, with 8 positions matching TRBD2. From germline, CDR1 is SGDLS and CDR2 YYNGEE. V lost 0 bases and J lost 5; bases outside the gene matches: 3. The CDR3 has 14 amino acids. This CDR3 is CASSVEAGVETQYF. The CDR3 coding sequence is TGTGCCAGCAGCGTAGAAGCGGGGGTCGAGACCCAGTACTTC.

The gene calls are TRBV11-3 and TRBJ2-3; weak D call: TRBD2 (6 bases). With 1 base removed from V and 4 bases from J, the gap between germline ends came to 12 bases. Germline CDR1 and CDR2: SGHNT and YENEEA. There are 15 residues in the CDR3. In DNA form, the CDR3 reads TGTGCCAGCAGCTTAGTGGGGGACTGGTCAGATACGCAGTATTTT. Translated, it gives CASSLVGDWSDTQYF.

The rearrangement uses TRBV3-1 (or the pseudogene TRBV3-2) and TRBJ2-1; 9 positions match TRBD2. The junction had 4 bases not matched to a gene; V was cut back by 4 bases and J by 3 bases. CDR1 LGHDT and CDR2 YNNKEL come from the germline V gene (reference sequence). The CDR3 sequence is 15 residues long. For the CDR3, the DNA is TGTGCCAGCAGCCCAGCGGGGGGCCACTACAATGAGCAGTTCTTC. Translated, it gives CASSPAGGHYNEQFF.

The table lists this clone with a count of one. V is TRBV7-9 and J is TRBJ1-2, with TRBD1 matching over 7 bases. The V and J ends lost 5 bases and 6 bases, in that order; junction bases with no gene match: 12. The CDR3 consists of 15 residues. CDR1 is SEHNR, CDR2 FQNEAQ, per germline (reference sequence). The CDR3 nucleotides read TGTGCCAGCAGCGTCCGGGACAGTCGACTCGATGGCTACACCTTC. Protein product: CASSVRDSRLDGYTF.

This sequence joins TRBV4-2 and TRBJ2-2; D might be TRBD1 (6 bases). Germline V gene data show CDR1 as LGHNA and CDR2 as YNFKEQ. V was shortened by 4 bases and J by 1 base, with 13 bases between the two germline ends. CDR3 length equals 16 residues. Here the CDR3 DNA reads TGTGCCAGCAGCCGGCTAGGGACACGGAACACCGGGGAGCTGTTTTTT. Its translation: CASSRLGTRNTGELFF.

The rearrangement joins TRBV3-1 (or the pseudogene TRBV3-2) to TRBJ1-2, with D perhaps matching TRBD1 (6 bases). Looked up from germline, CDR1 is LGHDT and CDR2 is YNNKEL (reference sequence). The CDR3 is 14 residues long. The V end lost 4 bases, the J end lost 1 base, and 10 bases lay between the germline ends. The CDR3 protein is CASSRTDNNYGYTF. The CDR3, as DNA: TGTGCCAGCAGCCGGACAGACAATAACTATGGCTACACCTTC.

This clone was seen a handful of times. This chain uses TRBV4-2 with TRBJ2-3; a weak D match, TRBD2 (5 bases). Germline V gene data show CDR1 as LGHNA and CDR2 as YNFKEQ. Trimming removed 0 bases from V and 5 bases from J, with 18 bases in between. This CDR3 comprises 17 residues. CDR3 amino acids: CASSQELRAPRLDTQYF. CDR3 in DNA: TGTGCCAGCAGCCAAGAACTGCGGGCCCCTCGCTTAGATACGCAGTATTTT.

The chain links TRBV27 to TRBJ2-1; a possible D gene is TRBD2 (6 bases). Looked up from germline, CDR1 is MNHEY and CDR2 is SMNVEV (reference sequence). V was cut by 6 bases and J by 4 bases, with 10 bases left in between. The CDR3 loop spans 13 amino acids. CDR3 sequence (DNA): TGTGCCAGCAGAGGTAGCGGATACAATGAGCAGTTCTTC. It codes for CASRGSGYNEQFF.

This clone was detected only once. The chain couples TRBV12-5 to TRBJ2-1; 7 positions match TRBD1. This CDR3 has 15 residues. Germline-derived CDR1 and CDR2 are LGHNT and FRNRAP. Trimming cost V 1 base and J 8 bases; bases outside gene matches: 8. CDR3: CASGLGGGIFDEQFF. The CDR3 region has the DNA TGTGCTAGTGGTTTGGGAGGGGGCATTTTCGATGAGCAGTTCTTC.

The chain carries TRBV3-1 (or the pseudogene TRBV3-2) and TRBJ2-1, with D perhaps matching TRBD2 (5 bases). V lost 4 bases, J lost 14 bases, and 15 bases lay in between. Germline V gene sequence: CDR1 LGHDT, CDR2 YNNKEL (reference sequence). The CDR3 runs 12 residues. Written as DNA, the CDR3 is TGTGCCAGCAGCCCCTCAGAGGGCTGGAAGTTCTTC. It codes for CASSPSEGWKFF.

The chain uses TRBV19 and TRBJ2-5; 11 bases line up with TRBD1. J lost 4 bases, V lost 3 bases, and 4 bases had no gene match. The CDR3 sequence is 15 residues long. Germline-derived CDR1 and CDR2 are LNHDA and SQIVND (reference sequence). CDR3 loop: CASSIRTGGRETQYF. CDR3 in DNA: TGTGCCAGTAGTATCCGGACAGGGGGCCGAGAGACCCAGTACTTC.